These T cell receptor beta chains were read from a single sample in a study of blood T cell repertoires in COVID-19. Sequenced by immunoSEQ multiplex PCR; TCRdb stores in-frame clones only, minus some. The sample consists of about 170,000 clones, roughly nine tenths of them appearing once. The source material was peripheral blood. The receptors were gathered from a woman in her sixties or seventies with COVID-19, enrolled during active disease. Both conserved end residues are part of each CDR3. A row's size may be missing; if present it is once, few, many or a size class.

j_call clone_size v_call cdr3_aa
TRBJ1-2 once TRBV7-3 CASSLRRGDGYTF
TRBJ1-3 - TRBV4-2 CASSQQTDSSSGNTIYF
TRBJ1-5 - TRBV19 CASSIVGNVGRSPDQPQHF
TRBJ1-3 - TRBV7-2 CASSLALGSGNTIYF
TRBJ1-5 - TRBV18 CASSLSGAAQPQHF
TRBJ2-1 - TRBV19 CASMGTSGAYNEQFF
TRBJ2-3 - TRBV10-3 CAISDRAGGVDTQYF
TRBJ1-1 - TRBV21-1 CASLIRGGCTEAFF
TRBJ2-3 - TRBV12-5 CASAYAIGVGTDTQYF
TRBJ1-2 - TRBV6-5 CASSYFSSGGGYTF
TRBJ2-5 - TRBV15 CAVARRETQYF
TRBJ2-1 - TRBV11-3 CASSPRTGPYNEQFF
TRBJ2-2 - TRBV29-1 CSVVGTGVNTGELFF
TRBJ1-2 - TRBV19 CASSIWDRRYGYTF
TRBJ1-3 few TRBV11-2 CASSLSGGLRGNTIYF
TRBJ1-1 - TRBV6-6 CASSPTGVNTEAFF
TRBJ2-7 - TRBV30 CAWSVLAAYEQYF
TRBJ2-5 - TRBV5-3 CARSLAGGYQETQYF
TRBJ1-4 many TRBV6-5 CASSYSTSTNEKLFF
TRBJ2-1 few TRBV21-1 CASSRRGAGDEQFF
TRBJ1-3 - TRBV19 CASSGGLPSSGNTIYF
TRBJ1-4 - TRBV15 CATSRERVGTSTNEKLFF
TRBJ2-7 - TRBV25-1 CASRGTGGPYEQYF
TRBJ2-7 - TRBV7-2 CASSLGRIAVYEQYF
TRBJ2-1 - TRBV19 CASSRSSRRDEQFF
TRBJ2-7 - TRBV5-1 CASSLADNYEQYF
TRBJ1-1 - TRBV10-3 CAISEPPGQNTEAFF
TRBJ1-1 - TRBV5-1 CASSGGGRGKATEAFF
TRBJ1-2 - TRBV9 CASSVDVGQSTF
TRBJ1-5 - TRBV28 CASSSPGRKGSNQPQHF
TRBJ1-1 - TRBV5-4 CASSSNTANTEAFF
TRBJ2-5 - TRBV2 CASSLAGEESVTQYF
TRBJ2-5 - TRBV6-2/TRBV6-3 CASSREETQYF
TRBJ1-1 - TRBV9 CASSARGLNTEAFF
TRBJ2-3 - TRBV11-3 CASRTGTGLPDTQYF
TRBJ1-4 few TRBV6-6 CASSYWQGTNEKLFF
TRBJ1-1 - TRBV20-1 CSASSGYTEAFF
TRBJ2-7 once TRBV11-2 CASSLGGGRYEQYF
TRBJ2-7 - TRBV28 CASSSPGQGANEQYF
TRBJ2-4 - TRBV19 CASSIDGLSKNIQYF
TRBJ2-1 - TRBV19 CASGKDSASSYNEQFF
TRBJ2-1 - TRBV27 CASSASGSRYNEQFF
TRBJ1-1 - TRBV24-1 CATSDPKTVKALF
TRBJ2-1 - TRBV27 CASSLTSGRSYEQFF
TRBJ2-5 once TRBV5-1 CASLRGIVAGGQETQYF
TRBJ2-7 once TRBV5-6 CASSRPGQTYEQYF
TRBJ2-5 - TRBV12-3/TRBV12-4 CASSPGSWETQYF
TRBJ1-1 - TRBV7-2 CASSPTRSGWGDTEAFF
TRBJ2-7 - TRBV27 CASSLEGQWAYEQYF
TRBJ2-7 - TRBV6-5 CASILSGRAYEQYF
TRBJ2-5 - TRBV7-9 CASSSSRGDQETQYF
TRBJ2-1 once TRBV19 CASSIWTGGVKNEQFF
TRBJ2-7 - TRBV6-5 CASIRAGAREQYF
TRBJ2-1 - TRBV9 CASSALTSGSNEQFF
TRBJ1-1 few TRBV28 CASSDWTGSNTEAFF
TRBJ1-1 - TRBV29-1 CSIEVGLNTEAFF
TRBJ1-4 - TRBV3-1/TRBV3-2 CASSQEGTGDYKEKLFF
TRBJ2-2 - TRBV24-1 CATSDWARGRANTGELFF
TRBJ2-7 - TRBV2 CASRPGTYEQYF
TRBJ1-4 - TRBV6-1 CASSERRGGFNEKLFF